The T cell receptor beta chain described here comes from a study of blood T cell repertoires in COVID-19. Study-wide context: T cells, B-cell-depleted T cells, or PBMCs provided the cDNA or gDNA that served as material.

All enrollees were roughly 18 to 89 years old and from roughly 26 US areas. Recovered Cohort 3 donors showed two negative PCRs, clearance, or symptom resolution. Method: immunoSEQ multiplex PCR; TCRdb's copy keeps in-frame clones and lacks some. The data hold about 180,000 clones, with about 90% observed a single time. The receptor was isolated from a woman aged 18-29 years who had recovered from COVID-19. Sequencing was performed on PBMCs or T cells enriched from blood (not recorded which).

The CDR3 here is CASSSGLESGTQYF. Written as DNA, the CDR3 is TGTGCCAGCAGCAGCGGACTAGAATCGGGGACCCAGTACTTC. This chain uses TRBV7-3 with TRBJ2-5, with 7 bases identical to TRBD2. The CDR3 loop spans 14 amino acids. Germline V CDR1 and CDR2: SGHTA, FQGTGA. V was pared by 5 bases and J by 7 bases, with 10 bases of the junction left unmatched. The whole variable domain, remainder taken from reference TRBV7-3 and TRBJ2-5, is GAGVSQTPSNKVTEKGKYVELRCDPISGHTALYWYRQSLGQGPEFLIYFQGTGAADDSGLPNDRFFAVRPEGSVSTLKIQRTERGDSAVYLCASSSGLESGTQYFGPGTRLLVL.